This T cell receptor beta chain came from a study of T cells of healthy individuals. TCRdb used MiXCR to reprocess the 5' RACE reads, holding one entry per CDR3 protein. The sample yields more than 85,000 distinct CDR3 sequences, around 17% seen once. Germline V gene sequence: CDR1 SGHDT, CDR2 YYEEEE. CDR3 size: 13 residues. V gave up 2 bases and J gave up 6 bases, with 12 bases separating them. There are many counts of this clonotype. The TCR originated in a human donor in good health. V usage is TRBV5-6 and J usage is TRBJ2-7, with TRBD1 as a possible D gene (7 bases). CDR3 sequence reads: CASSLGGGVEQYF. The CDR3 DNA reads as TGTGCCAGCAGCTTAGGAGGGGGCGTCGAGCAGTACTTC.